These 10 T cell receptor beta chains originate from one sample sequenced in a study of identical twins. TCRdb re-analysed the 5' RACE reads in MiXCR, keeping a single row per CDR3 protein. The profile covers 200,000 to 250,000 distinct CDR3 sequences, with roughly 7.1% appearing a single time and roughly 15% taken by the ten largest. These data were also reused for a study on T cells expressing NK-cell markers.

Material for sequencing was CD8+ T cells sorted from blood. These receptors were obtained from a woman in her late teens or twenties in good health.

The chain couples TRBV29-1 to TRBJ2-7, with 8 bases that match TRBD2. V gave up 2 bases and J gave up 3 bases; unmatched junction bases: 3. This CDR3 is built from 13 residues. The germline V gene encodes CDR1 SQVTM and CDR2 ANQGSEA. CDR3 protein: CSVEFSGDYEQYF. As DNA, the CDR3 is TGCAGCGTTGAATTTAGCGGGGACTACGAGCAGTACTTC.

This clonotype was observed a few times. The chain couples TRBV12-3 or TRBV12-4 to TRBJ2-7; a weak D match, TRBD1 (5 bases). This CDR3 has 14 residues. The V end lost 4 bases, the J end lost 7 bases, and 17 bases lay between the germline ends. CDR3 in amino acids: CASSWGPRLSEQYF. The CDR3 nucleotides are TGTGCCAGCAGTTGGGGCCCGAGACTTTCAGAGCAGTACTTC.

This clonotype was seen many times. The chain employs TRBV4-1 and TRBJ2-4, with D possibly being TRBD2 (7 bases). V was shortened by 5 bases and J by 8 bases, with 16 bases between the two germline ends. Germline CDR1 and CDR2: MGHRA and YSYEKL. CDR3 size: 14 residues. The CDR3 nucleotides read TGCGCCAGCAGCTCGAGGGGGGGCGGTGACATTCAGTACTTC. The encoded protein is CASSSRGGGDIQYF.

This clonotype occurred a few times. The V gene is TRBV20-1, the J gene TRBJ2-7; D is unresolved. From germline, CDR1 is DFQATT and CDR2 SNEGSKA (reference sequence). V lost 6 bases to trimming and J lost 3 bases, with 9 bases between them. CDR3 length: 11 amino acids. The CDR3 loop is CSAFENYEQYF. CDR3 sequence (DNA): TGCAGTGCGTTTGAAAACTACGAGCAGTACTTC.

This clonotype was counted a few times. The gene calls are TRBV4-2 and TRBJ2-7; 7 bases agree with TRBD1. This CDR3 is 18 amino acids long. Trimming took 0 bases from V and 1 from J; bases not matched to a gene: 12. Looked up from germline, CDR1 is LGHNA and CDR2 is YNFKEQ. The CDR3 sequence is CASSQDLVGDSWSYEQYF. DNA for the CDR3: TGTGCCAGCAGCCAAGATTTAGTGGGGGACAGTTGGTCCTACGAGCAGTACTTC.

At least ten counts were recorded for this clonotype. The V and J genes are TRBV5-1 and TRBJ1-1; D is undetermined. This CDR3 is 12 amino acids long. V was trimmed by 3 bases and J by 7 bases, leaving 10 bases between them. Germline-derived CDR1 and CDR2 are SGHRS and YFSETQ. CDR3 protein: CASSWTGNEAFF. The CDR3 nucleotides read TGCGCCAGCAGCTGGACCGGAAATGAAGCTTTCTTT.

This clonotype has a count of ten or more. This chain uses TRBV25-1 with TRBJ2-3; D gene uncertain. The CDR3 loop spans 12 amino acids. The germline gives CDR1 MGHDK, CDR2 SYGVNS. The V end was cut by 2 bases, the J end by 3 bases, with 3 bases between. This CDR3 is CASSEGTDTQYF. CDR3 DNA sequence: TGTGCCAGCAGTGAAGGAACAGATACGCAGTATTTT.

This clonotype has just a few counts. This chain links TRBV2 with TRBJ2-5, with D possibly matching TRBD1 (5 bases). This CDR3 contains 10 residues. Germline-derived CDR1 and CDR2 are SNHLY and FYNNEI. Trimming shortened V by 8 bases and J by 4 bases, and 5 bases separated the two germline ends. The CDR3 nucleotides read TGTGCCAGCCAGGGAGAGACCCAGTACTTC. Translation: CASQGETQYF.

This clonotype occurred many times. The CDR3 is CASSQESGTGANVLTF. DNA for the CDR3: TGCGCCAGCAGCCAAGAGTCGGGGACCGGGGCCAACGTCCTGACTTTC. The genes are TRBV4-3 and TRBJ2-6; possibly TRBD1 or TRBD2 for D (5 bases each). This CDR3 has 16 amino acids. Germline V CDR1 and CDR2: LGHNA, YSLEER. Trimming removed 0 bases from V and 4 bases from J, with 10 bases in between.

This clonotype was seen many times. The V call is TRBV7-9, the J call TRBJ1-1; D not certain. V lost 5 bases, J lost 7 bases, and 8 bases lay in between. The length of the CDR3 is 11 residues. The germline V gene encodes CDR1 SEHNR and CDR2 FQNEAQ (reference sequence). The CDR3 loop reads CASSRGVEAFF. The CDR3 coding sequence is TGTGCCAGCAGCAGAGGCGTTGAAGCTTTCTTT.